Included here is one TCR beta chain sequence, with context. The antigen remains undetermined. In the authors' workflow: Filtering was not the same, since immunoSEQ gave junction-only sequences without quality scores. This table comes from immunoSEQ multiplex PCR, and its TCRdb copy is limited to in-frame clones, with some not included. For V, J and clone size, that table is used; D and trimming come from the DNA. The repertoire has 1.6 million or so clones, around 97% of them found once; the top ten carry approximately 1%. The data are from a study of shared clonotypes between healthy human individuals. Findings of the study overall: Genetic and exposure-history diversity was limited by the small donor number.

Germline V gene data show CDR1 as SNHLY and CDR2 as FYNNEI. V dropped 7 bases and J dropped 0 bases, with 13 bases sitting between them. The CDR3 loop spans 14 amino acids. Sample: naive CD4+ T cells sorted from blood. The sample's subset: CD45RA+ positively selected. This chain uses TRBV2 with TRBJ2-7; D call uncertain. The clonotype was recovered from a man aged 25 to 45 in good health. In DNA, the CDR3 is TGTGCCAGCAAAAGAGACCTTAGCTCCTACGAGCAGTACTTC. Protein product: CASKRDLSSYEQYF.